This T cell receptor (beta chain) was identified during a study of shared clonotypes between healthy human individuals. Produced via immunoSEQ multiplex PCR; TCRdb's table is partial and in-frame only. The sample gives around 600,000 clones, roughly 95% of which show up once; over 0.1% is in the top ten. Naivety among CD8 cells was defined by CD45RO negativity and positive CCR7 selection, thereby excluding terminally differentiated effector memory CD45RA+ cells. Germline CDR1 SNHLY, CDR2 FYNNEI. J lost 9 bases, V lost 1 base, and 9 bases had no gene match. The CDR3 has 16 amino acids. The genes are TRBV2 and TRBJ2-1; 10 positions match TRBD2. The TCR sequence derives from a woman under 40 in good health. The sequenced sample consisted of naive CD8+ T cells sorted from blood. DNA for the CDR3: TGTGCCAGCAGTGAAGGGTCTAGCGGGAGCCAAGGTGAGCAGTTCTTC. Its protein is CASSEGSSGSQGEQFF.